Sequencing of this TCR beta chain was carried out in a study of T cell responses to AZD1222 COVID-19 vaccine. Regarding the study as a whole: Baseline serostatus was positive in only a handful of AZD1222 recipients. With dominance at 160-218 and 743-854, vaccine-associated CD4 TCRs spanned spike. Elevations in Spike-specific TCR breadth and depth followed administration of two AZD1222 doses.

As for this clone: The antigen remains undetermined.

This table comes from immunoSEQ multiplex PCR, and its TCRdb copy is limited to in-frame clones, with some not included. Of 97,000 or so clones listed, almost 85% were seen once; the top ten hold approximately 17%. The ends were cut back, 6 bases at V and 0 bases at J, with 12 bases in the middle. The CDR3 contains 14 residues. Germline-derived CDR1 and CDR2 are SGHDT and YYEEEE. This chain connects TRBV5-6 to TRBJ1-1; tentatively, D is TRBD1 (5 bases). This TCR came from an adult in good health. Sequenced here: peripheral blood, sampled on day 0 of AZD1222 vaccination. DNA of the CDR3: TGTGCCAGCACGAGGGGTACTATGAACACTGAAGCTTTCTTT. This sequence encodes CASTRGTMNTEAFF.